The following is a T cell receptor beta chain sequence with its context. This clone was found once. The antigen this receptor binds is unknown. No quality values exist for individual bases; no much larger clone is one base distant. Taken from cysteine to phenylalanine, the CDR3 has 17 residues. Of all the DNA, just the CDR3 is kept, 51 bases in frame from base 1. The CDR1 and CDR2 encoded by the germline V gene are SGHVS and FQNEAQ. The junction shows trimming of 5 bases on V and 4 bases on J, and the gene matches do not reach 15 bases of it. The sample originates from a study of T cell responses to AZD1222 COVID-19 vaccine (dated by TCRdb to about 2021). With respect to the entire study: AZD1222 recipients whose second dose came at about 4 weeks and those whose second dose came at about 12 weeks were combined into one group, since spike-specific TCR depth and breadth did not differ between the two schedules. TCR sequencing was performed for approximately 240 trial participants, of whom around 200 were given two doses of AZD1222 and around 26 were given two doses of MenACWY control vaccine. Trial participants were enrolled into age subgroups of 18-55, 56-69 and 70-plus years, which contained 148, 28 and 57 TCR-sequenced participants, respectively. On the study overall, not on this receptor specifically: Participants were mostly white British, with more females than males. The authors suggested clonal diversity may have been underestimated. After two AZD1222 doses, both the breadth and the depth of spike-specific TCRs were significantly higher than at day 0 and than in MenACWY recipients. Vaccine-associated CD4 TCRs spanned the whole spike protein, with dominant responses in regions 160-218 and 743-854. Reportedly, close to half of the unique spike-specific TCRs recognized epitopes lying outside the regions that are mutated in the B.1.351 and B.1.1.7 variants. Because no day 14 peak-response samples were available, the repertoires could be characterized only after the peak T cell response. Conclusions about previously exposed vaccinees are limited because only six or seven AZD1222 recipients were SARS-CoV-2 seropositive at baseline. The 56-69-year group was small, and its depth increase did not reach significance, likely because of low power.

The CDR3 regions of human TCRbeta chains were analyzed by immunosequencing. The published analysis was carried out like this. TCRs in the repertoires were matched against a reference library of SARS-CoV-2-specific TCRs that had been generated with the MIRA antigen-specificity platform. Breadth meant the fraction of unique TCRs that were SARS-CoV-2-associated, whereas depth meant the fraction of total T cells that were SARS-CoV-2-associated. Each spike-specific TCR was assigned to its reactive spike region and to a CD4 or CD8 class using the MIRA data. Log10-transformed breadth and depth values were compared by one-way ANOVA with Sidak's multiple comparisons tests. TCRdb took this table from immuneACCESS and kept in-frame rearrangements with V and J called. Such tables lack part of the clones; where checked against another copy, unresolved V genes explain under half of the gap, and the rest is unexplained. V and J calls and clone size are as listed in that table; D and trimming were resolved from the DNA. Counted in this sample were roughly 110,000 clones; roughly 90% of them appeared once. The top ten hold roughly 7% of the sample.

The time point label for this specimen denotes: baseline before first vaccination. Vaccinee samples were obtained from the UK trials COV001 and COV002, which included a single-blind randomized controlled phase 2/3 trial of AZD1222 (ChAdOx1 nCoV-19) in healthy adults. Trial participant PBMC samples were collected at day 0 and day 28 after the second dose for TCRbeta chain sequencing. The rearranged segments are TRBV7-8 and TRBJ1-1; the junction holds 8 bases that match TRBD1. This TCR was sampled from an adult in good health. This material consisted of peripheral blood, taken on day 0 of AZD1222 vaccination. The DNA sequence is given as TGTGCCAGCAGCACCCCGACAGGGGAAGCTCTGAGCACTGAAGCTTTCTTT. Its translation reads: CASSTPTGEALSTEAFF.